Listed below are T cell receptor beta chains from one sample, sequenced in a study of response to subunit inactivated influenza vaccine. TCRdb independently ran MiXCR on the RT-PCR reads; one entry per CDR3 protein. The sample carries about 780,000 distinct CDR3 sequences, about 18% recorded once. Sample: PBMCs from blood, taken 5 days after vaccination. These receptors were collected from a man aged 50-59 years who received an inactivated influenza vaccine. CDR3s include the opening cysteine and the closing phenylalanine or tryptophan. Fields, in order: CDR3 protein, CDR3 DNA, clone size, J gene, V gene, D gene. D genes are given only for firm matches. Clone size appears in some rows only: once, few, many, or a class for an expanded clone.

CDR3aa: CASSASSGGAVNEQFF
CDR3nt: TGTGCCAGCAGCGCCTCTAGCGGGGGGGCCGTCAATGAGCAGTTCTTC
abundance: NA
j_gene: TRBJ2-1
v_gene: TRBV7-2
d_gene: TRBD2

CDR3aa: CATQQGGGLYEQFF
CDR3nt: TGTGCCACCCAACAGGGGGGGGGCTTGTATGAGCAGTTCTTC
abundance: NA
j_gene: TRBJ2-1
v_gene: TRBV24-1
d_gene: NA

CDR3aa: CASSVRTASYEQYF
CDR3nt: TGTGCCAGCAGCGTCCGGACAGCCTCCTACGAGCAGTACTTC
abundance: few
j_gene: TRBJ2-7
v_gene: TRBV11-1
d_gene: NA

CDR3aa: CASSQTPSGGPYEQYF
CDR3nt: TGCGCCAGCAGCCAAACCCCTAGCGGGGGGCCCTACGAGCAGTACTTC
abundance: NA
j_gene: TRBJ2-7
v_gene: TRBV4-1
d_gene: TRBD2

CDR3aa: CASSHTSKGSYEQYF
CDR3nt: TGTGCCAGCAGCCACACATCGAAGGGTTCCTACGAGCAGTACTTC
abundance: few
j_gene: TRBJ2-7
v_gene: TRBV4-2
d_gene: NA

CDR3aa: CASSLGRGSWNEQFF
CDR3nt: TGTGCCAGCAGCTTAGGCAGGGGAAGTTGGAATGAGCAGTTCTTC
abundance: few
j_gene: TRBJ2-1
v_gene: TRBV11-2
d_gene: NA

CDR3aa: CSASRDSTGTQYF
CDR3nt: TGCAGTGCTAGTCGGGACTCGACGGGGACCCAGTACTTC
abundance: few
j_gene: TRBJ2-5
v_gene: TRBV20-1
d_gene: NA

CDR3aa: CASIQFQGTGELFF
CDR3nt: TGTGCCAGCATCCAATTTCAGGGGACCGGGGAGCTGTTTTTT
abundance: few
j_gene: TRBJ2-2
v_gene: TRBV6-1
d_gene: NA

CDR3aa: CASRLSLNTEAFF
CDR3nt: TGTGCCAGCAGACTAAGTCTGAACACTGAAGCTTTCTTT
abundance: many
j_gene: TRBJ1-1
v_gene: TRBV12-3/TRBV12-4
d_gene: NA

CDR3aa: CARSQARGGRADTQYF
CDR3nt: TGTGCCAGAAGCCAGGCTCGGGGGGGCCGGGCAGATACGCAGTATTTT
abundance: NA
j_gene: TRBJ2-3
v_gene: TRBV4-2
d_gene: TRBD2

CDR3aa: CSASTGIYEKLFF
CDR3nt: TGCAGCGCATCGACAGGGATTTATGAAAAACTGTTTTTT
abundance: NA
j_gene: TRBJ1-4
v_gene: TRBV29-1
d_gene: TRBD1

CDR3aa: CASSQAPDLQETQYF
CDR3nt: TGTGCCAGCAGCCAAGCTCCGGACCTCCAAGAGACCCAGTACTTC
abundance: NA
j_gene: TRBJ2-5
v_gene: TRBV4-2
d_gene: NA

CDR3aa: CASCPYSGISYEQYF
CDR3nt: TGTGCCAGCTGTCCCTACTCCGGGATTTCCTACGAGCAGTACTTC
abundance: NA
j_gene: TRBJ2-7
v_gene: TRBV6-1
d_gene: NA

CDR3aa: CASSQDRGLYEQYF
CDR3nt: TGTGCCAGCAGTCAGGACAGGGGGCTATACGAGCAGTACTTC
abundance: many
j_gene: TRBJ2-7
v_gene: TRBV6-2/TRBV6-3
d_gene: TRBD1

CDR3aa: CASSPQLASYEQYF
CDR3nt: TGTGCCAGCAGCCCCCAGCTAGCGAGCTACGAGCAGTACTTC
abundance: few
j_gene: TRBJ2-7
v_gene: TRBV3-1
d_gene: NA

CDR3aa: CSAEWGVDNEQFF
CDR3nt: TGCAGTGCGGAATGGGGGGTGGACAATGAGCAGTTCTTC
abundance: few
j_gene: TRBJ2-1
v_gene: TRBV20-1
d_gene: NA

CDR3aa: CATKGGDTGELFF
CDR3nt: TGTGCCACCAAAGGGGGAGACACCGGGGAGCTGTTTTTT
abundance: NA
j_gene: TRBJ2-2
v_gene: TRBV24-1
d_gene: NA

CDR3aa: CATSGGLGGTQYF
CDR3nt: TGTGCCACCAGTGGTGGACTGGGGGGGACCCAGTACTTC
abundance: NA
j_gene: TRBJ2-5
v_gene: TRBV24-1
d_gene: NA

CDR3aa: CASSLGQITDTQYF
CDR3nt: TGTGCCAGCAGCTTAGGTCAGATCACAGATACGCAGTATTTT
abundance: many
j_gene: TRBJ2-3
v_gene: TRBV7-9
d_gene: NA

CDR3aa: CASSQVLTGALTTGELFF
CDR3nt: TGCGCCAGCAGCCAAGTCCTTACCGGGGCCCTAACAACCGGGGAGCTGTTTTTT
abundance: NA
j_gene: TRBJ2-2
v_gene: TRBV4-1
d_gene: NA

CDR3aa: CSVRQGTHEQYF
CDR3nt: TGCAGTGTCAGACAGGGGACGCACGAGCAGTACTTC
abundance: NA
j_gene: TRBJ2-7
v_gene: TRBV20-1
d_gene: TRBD1

CDR3aa: CASSQDYSLNTEAFF
CDR3nt: TGCGCCAGCAGCCAAGATTACAGCTTGAACACTGAAGCTTTCTTT
abundance: few
j_gene: TRBJ1-1
v_gene: TRBV4-1
d_gene: NA

CDR3aa: CASRAHTEAFF
CDR3nt: TGTGCCAGCAGGGCCCACACTGAAGCTTTCTTT
abundance: few
j_gene: TRBJ1-1
v_gene: TRBV6-5
d_gene: NA

CDR3aa: CASSTNRGQGYGYTF
CDR3nt: TGTGCCAGCAGTACTAACAGGGGGCAGGGCTATGGCTACACCTTC
abundance: NA
j_gene: TRBJ1-2
v_gene: TRBV28
d_gene: TRBD1

CDR3aa: CASSLEPQGTNEKLFF
CDR3nt: TGCGCCAGCAGCTTGGAACCTCAGGGAACTAATGAAAAACTGTTTTTT
abundance: few
j_gene: TRBJ1-4
v_gene: TRBV5-1
d_gene: NA

CDR3aa: CSAPGLVDEQYF
CDR3nt: TGCAGTGCCCCGGGACTAGTCGACGAGCAGTACTTC
abundance: few
j_gene: TRBJ2-7
v_gene: TRBV20-1
d_gene: TRBD2

CDR3aa: CASSPGSGGGETQYF
CDR3nt: TGTGCCAGCAGCCCGGGTTCAGGAGGCGGAGAGACCCAGTACTTC
abundance: few
j_gene: TRBJ2-5
v_gene: TRBV7-9
d_gene: NA

CDR3aa: CASSLDSPLSTDTQYF
CDR3nt: TGTGCCAGCAGTTTAGATAGCCCACTTAGCACAGATACGCAGTATTTT
abundance: few
j_gene: TRBJ2-3
v_gene: TRBV28
d_gene: NA

CDR3aa: CASSSSPTGFYEQYF
CDR3nt: TGCGCCAGCAGCTCTTCACCGACAGGGTTCTACGAGCAGTACTTC
abundance: few
j_gene: TRBJ2-7
v_gene: TRBV4-1
d_gene: TRBD1

CDR3aa: CASSLGIGHEQFF
CDR3nt: TGTGCCAGCAGCTTAGGAATAGGGCATGAGCAGTTCTTC
abundance: NA
j_gene: TRBJ2-1
v_gene: TRBV7-7
d_gene: NA

CDR3aa: CASSFPGLAGVTDTQYF
CDR3nt: TGTGCCAGCAGTTTTCCGGGACTAGCGGGAGTGACAGATACGCAGTATTTT
abundance: few
j_gene: TRBJ2-3
v_gene: TRBV2
d_gene: TRBD2

CDR3aa: CASSYSISPGMGQPQHF
CDR3nt: TGTGCCAGCAGTTACTCGATAAGTCCAGGGATGGGGCAGCCCCAGCATTTT
abundance: few
j_gene: TRBJ1-5
v_gene: TRBV6-5
d_gene: NA

CDR3aa: CASSLVSSLNEQFF
CDR3nt: TGTGCCAGCAGCTTAGTTTCTAGTTTGAATGAGCAGTTCTTC
abundance: few
j_gene: TRBJ2-1
v_gene: TRBV7-9
d_gene: NA

CDR3aa: CATRSSGSTHEQFF
CDR3nt: TGTGCCACCAGGTCTAGCGGGAGTACCCATGAGCAGTTCTTC
abundance: few
j_gene: TRBJ2-1
v_gene: TRBV24-1
d_gene: TRBD2

CDR3aa: CASSTGTGVTQYF
CDR3nt: TGTGCCAGCAGCACCGGGACAGGGGTGACCCAGTACTTC
abundance: NA
j_gene: TRBJ2-5
v_gene: TRBV7-9
d_gene: TRBD1

CDR3aa: CASSPFERAYNEQFF
CDR3nt: TGTGCCAGCAGTCCCTTTGAGCGGGCCTACAATGAGCAGTTCTTC
abundance: few
j_gene: TRBJ2-1
v_gene: TRBV28
d_gene: NA

CDR3aa: CSVRLPNTGELFF
CDR3nt: TGCAGCGTTCGATTACCGAACACCGGGGAGCTGTTTTTT
abundance: many
j_gene: TRBJ2-2
v_gene: TRBV29-1
d_gene: NA

CDR3aa: CASRSTGFPSYEQYF
CDR3nt: TGTGCCAGCAGAAGTACAGGGTTTCCCTCCTACGAGCAGTACTTC
abundance: NA
j_gene: TRBJ2-7
v_gene: TRBV12-3/TRBV12-4
d_gene: NA

CDR3aa: CASSYPTTDRVNNEQFF
CDR3nt: TGTGCCAGCAGTTACCCCACCACGGACAGGGTGAACAATGAGCAGTTCTTC
abundance: many
j_gene: TRBJ2-1
v_gene: TRBV6-5
d_gene: TRBD1

CDR3aa: CSVEGGGGPTYEQYF
CDR3nt: TGCAGCGTTGAAGGGGGGGGCGGGCCCACCTACGAGCAGTACTTC
abundance: few
j_gene: TRBJ2-7
v_gene: TRBV29-1
d_gene: NA

CDR3aa: CAIGPSRGQETQYF
CDR3nt: TGTGCCATCGGGCCTTCCCGGGGCCAAGAGACCCAGTACTTC
abundance: few
j_gene: TRBJ2-5
v_gene: TRBV10-3
d_gene: NA

CDR3aa: CASSQDYSWHYEQYF
CDR3nt: TGTGCCAGCAGCCAAGACTACTCTTGGCACTACGAGCAGTACTTC
abundance: many
j_gene: TRBJ2-7
v_gene: TRBV4-2
d_gene: NA

CDR3aa: CASSIPLGQASYNEQFF
CDR3nt: TGTGCCAGCAGCATACCCCTGGGACAGGCTAGCTACAATGAGCAGTTCTTC
abundance: NA
j_gene: TRBJ2-1
v_gene: TRBV21-1
d_gene: NA

CDR3aa: CASSPQGAMTGELFF
CDR3nt: TGTGCCAGCAGCCCCCAGGGGGCGATGACCGGGGAGCTGTTTTTT
abundance: few
j_gene: TRBJ2-2
v_gene: TRBV7-9
d_gene: TRBD1

CDR3aa: CAMGPGTATGELFF
CDR3nt: TGTGCCATGGGCCCCGGGACAGCCACCGGGGAGCTGTTTTTT
abundance: NA
j_gene: TRBJ2-2
v_gene: TRBV4-2
d_gene: TRBD1

CDR3aa: CASSVAGGVRAWETQYF
CDR3nt: TGTGCCAGCAGCGTAGCGGGAGGGGTCCGAGCGTGGGAGACCCAGTACTTC
abundance: NA
j_gene: TRBJ2-5
v_gene: TRBV9
d_gene: TRBD2